A selection of T cell receptor beta chains follows, all from one sample in a study of shared clonotypes between healthy human individuals. Assay used: immunoSEQ multiplex PCR; TCRdb lists only in-frame clones, some missing. Of about 1.1 million clones in the sample, around 78% are singletons; the top ten hold approximately 0.56%. The specimen was memory CD4+ T cells from PBMCs. The source is a man aged 18 to 29 in good health. Some clones in this sample may be carry-over from other donors' samples. The CDR3 runs from the conserved cysteine through the conserved F or W. The D gene is left open where the match is weak. Rows give clone size only sometimes, using once, few, many, or a class for an expanded clone.

cdr3_aa | cdr3_nt | j_call | v_call | clone_size | d_call
CAISESRYQETQYF | TGTGCCATCAGTGAGAGCAGGTACCAAGAGACCCAGTACTTC | TRBJ2-5 | TRBV10-3 | . | .
CAWSSGTAYGYTF | TGTGCCTGGAGTTCCGGGACAGCCTATGGCTACACCTTC | TRBJ1-2 | TRBV30 | . | TRBD1
CAWSVVLAGEQYF | TGTGCCTGGAGTGTAGTACTAGCGGGCGAGCAGTACTTC | TRBJ2-7 | TRBV30 | few | TRBD2
CAWSAGRGGGHFYEQYF | TGTGCCTGGAGTGCGGGTCGTGGAGGAGGCCATTTCTACGAGCAGTACTTC | TRBJ2-7 | TRBV30 | once | .
CASSDRSYNEQFF | TGTGCCAGCAGTGACCGATCGTACAATGAGCAGTTCTTC | TRBJ2-1 | TRBV2 | . | .
CASSFYRASYEQYF | TGTGCCAGCAGCTTCTACCGGGCCTCCTACGAGCAGTACTTC | TRBJ2-7 | TRBV7-8 | . | .
CASSHLASGSADTQYF | TGTGCCAGCAGTCACCTCGCTAGCGGGAGTGCAGATACGCAGTATTTT | TRBJ2-3 | TRBV27 | . | TRBD2
CASSSLGGIETQYF | TGTGCCAGCAGCTCCCTCGGGGGAATAGAGACCCAGTACTTC | TRBJ2-5 | TRBV28 | . | .
CASSLGTDPYF | TGTGCCAGCAGCCTAGGGACAGACCCGTACTTC | TRBJ2-5 | TRBV11-3 | . | TRBD1
CASSLAGVLSEQYF | TGTGCCAGCAGCTTGGCTGGGGTGTTGTCTGAGCAGTACTTC | TRBJ2-7 | TRBV28 | . | .
CASSLGPGSYNEQFF | TGCGCCAGCAGCTTGGGCCCGGGGTCCTACAATGAGCAGTTCTTC | TRBJ2-1 | TRBV5-1 | . | .
CASSPLTGWNQPQHF | TGTGCCAGCAGCCCTTTGACAGGTTGGAATCAGCCCCAGCATTTT | TRBJ1-5 | TRBV6-7 | . | .
CASSQETRTSGRPDTQYF | TGTGCCAGCAGCCAAGAAACCCGGACTAGCGGGAGGCCAGATACGCAGTATTTT | TRBJ2-3 | TRBV4-2 | . | TRBD2
CASSDPWASGNQETQYF | TGTGCCAGCAGTGACCCATGGGCTAGCGGGAACCAAGAGACCCAGTACTTC | TRBJ2-5 | TRBV2 | . | TRBD2
CASRDSRTDTQYF | TGTGCCAGCAGGGACAGCCGCACAGATACGCAGTATTTT | TRBJ2-3 | TRBV6-6 | . | .
CASSVGSGSNEQFF | TGTGCCAGCAGCGTAGGGAGCGGGAGTAATGAGCAGTTCTTC | TRBJ2-1 | TRBV9 | . | TRBD2
CASSTLLQGSNQPQHF | TGTGCCAGTAGTACCCTCCTACAGGGAAGCAATCAGCCCCAGCATTTT | TRBJ1-5 | TRBV19 | . | .
CASSLSGTNYEQYF | TGTGCCAGCAGCCTATCCGGGACAAACTACGAGCAGTACTTC | TRBJ2-7 | TRBV7-2 | few | .
CASSDPNQPQHF | TGTGCCAGCTCAGATCCCAATCAGCCCCAGCATTTT | TRBJ1-5 | TRBV2 | few | .
CASSLNPQGTDTQYF | TGTGCCAGCAGCCTCAACCCACAGGGCACAGATACGCAGTATTTT | TRBJ2-3 | TRBV6-5 | . | .
CASSVRTVAGELFF | TGTGCCAGCAGCGTCCGGACAGTCGCCGGGGAGCTGTTTTTT | TRBJ2-2 | TRBV9 | once | .
CASSPVYPQETQYF | TGTGCCAGCAGTCCCGTTTATCCCCAAGAGACCCAGTACTTC | TRBJ2-5 | TRBV14 | . | .
CASSVSFTEAFF | TGTGCCAGCAGTGTCAGTTTCACTGAAGCTTTCTTT | TRBJ1-1 | TRBV6-1 | . | .
CAVSIGSQETQYF | TGTGCCGTATCAATAGGCAGTCAAGAGACCCAGTACTTC | TRBJ2-5 | TRBV6-1 | . | .
CASRETGGLPGGYTF | TGCGCCAGCAGAGAAACAGGGGGCCTTCCGGGAGGCTACACCTTC | TRBJ1-2 | TRBV5-1 | . | TRBD1
CASSPPVGRTPTRQYF | TGTGCCAGCAGCCCCCCCGTGGGGCGGACTCCTACGAGGCAGTACTTC | TRBJ2-7 | TRBV7-2 | . | .
CASSSTSGSNNEQYF | TGTGCCAGCAGCTCCACTAGCGGGAGTAACAACGAGCAGTACTTC | TRBJ2-7 | TRBV7-6 | . | TRBD2
CASSYSTDCEQYF | TGTGCCAGCAGTTACTCGACCGATTGCGAGCAGTACTTC | TRBJ2-7 | TRBV6-5 | . | .
CASRVLQGPYGYTF | TGTGCCAGCAGGGTCCTTCAGGGACCCTATGGCTACACCTTC | TRBJ1-2 | TRBV28 | . | .
CASSPESGTGYFGANVLTF | TGTGCCAGCTCACCAGAATCCGGGACAGGGTACTTTGGGGCCAACGTCCTGACTTTC | TRBJ2-6 | TRBV18 | . | TRBD1
CASRTGSTDTQYF | TGTGCCAGCAGGACAGGTAGCACAGATACGCAGTATTTT | TRBJ2-3 | TRBV6-5 | . | .
CASSQRTSGRARYNEQFF | TGTGCCAGCAGCCAGCGGACTAGCGGGAGGGCCCGATACAATGAGCAGTTCTTC | TRBJ2-1 | TRBV4-2 | . | TRBD2
CAGKEANSYNEQFF | TGTGCCGGCAAAGAAGCTAACTCGTACAATGAGCAGTTCTTC | TRBJ2-1 | TRBV2 | . | .
CAISIQGAGNTGELFF | TGTGCCATCAGTATACAGGGGGCGGGGAACACCGGGGAGCTGTTTTTT | TRBJ2-2 | TRBV10-3 | . | TRBD1
CASSGPRGDTQYF | TGTGCCAGCAGCGGTCCGCGTGGGGATACGCAGTATTTT | TRBJ2-3 | TRBV7-2 | . | .
CASSLGDLNNEQFF | TGTGCCAGCAGCCTGGGGGACTTGAACAATGAGCAGTTCTTC | TRBJ2-1 | TRBV7-2 | . | .
CASSREDTGELFF | TGTGCCAGCAGTCGAGAGGACACCGGGGAGCTGTTTTTT | TRBJ2-2 | TRBV7-9 | . | .
CASSFDPGQGLNEQFF | TGTGCCAGCAGCTTTGATCCGGGACAGGGGTTAAATGAGCAGTTCTTC | TRBJ2-1 | TRBV7-9 | . | TRBD1
CASRPWARGSGVDEQFF | TGTGCCAGCAGACCCTGGGCAAGGGGCTCGGGGGTAGATGAGCAGTTCTTC | TRBJ2-1 | TRBV28 | once | .
CASSYEGTGSETQYF | TGTGCCAGCAGTTACGAGGGGACAGGGAGTGAGACCCAGTACTTC | TRBJ2-5 | TRBV6-5 | . | TRBD1
CAWSIAGTRTNEQFF | TGTGCCTGGAGTATAGCCGGGACTAGGACGAATGAGCAGTTCTTC | TRBJ2-1 | TRBV30 | . | TRBD2
CASSQVGTRGYEQYF | TGCGCCAGCAGCCAAGTCGGGACCAGAGGGTACGAGCAGTACTTC | TRBJ2-7 | TRBV4-3 | . | .
CATQKGTSGKNEQFF | TGTGCCACCCAGAAGGGGACTAGCGGGAAGAATGAGCAGTTCTTC | TRBJ2-1 | TRBV19 | . | TRBD2
CASSLTGETGELFF | TGCGCCAGCAGCTTAACAGGGGAAACCGGGGAGCTGTTTTTT | TRBJ2-2 | TRBV5-1 | . | TRBD1
CASSLYGYTF | TGTGCCAGCAGCCTCTATGGCTACACCTTC | TRBJ1-2 | TRBV6-1 | few | .
CAWSVQGYEQYF | TGTGCCTGGAGTGTACAAGGGTACGAGCAGTACTTC | TRBJ2-7 | TRBV30 | once | .
CASRDAGTGLHEQFF | TGTGCCAGCAGGGACGCCGGGACAGGGCTTCATGAGCAGTTCTTC | TRBJ2-1 | TRBV28 | . | TRBD1
CASSSPTSGRHGGPYEQYF | TGTGCCAGCAGTTCGCCCACTAGCGGGAGGCACGGGGGCCCCTACGAGCAGTACTTC | TRBJ2-7 | TRBV28 | . | TRBD2
CASSSRGKFQETQYF | TGTGCCAGCAGCAGCCGGGGAAAGTTCCAAGAGACCCAGTACTTC | TRBJ2-5 | TRBV5-6 | few | .
CASRTSGNIDEQFF | TGTGCCAGCAGAACTAGCGGGAATATCGATGAGCAGTTCTTC | TRBJ2-1 | TRBV28 | . | TRBD2
CAWSVPSSYNSPLHF | TGTGCCTGGAGTGTACCCAGCTCCTATAATTCACCCCTCCACTTT | TRBJ1-6 | TRBV30 | . | .
CASSQERRITARAGNTIYF | TGCGCCAGCAGCCAAGAGAGAAGGATAACAGCTCGAGCTGGAAACACCATATATTTT | TRBJ1-3 | TRBV4-3 | few | .
CSARDLSEQFF | TGCAGTGCTAGAGATCTCAGTGAGCAGTTCTTC | TRBJ2-1 | TRBV20-1 | . | .
CASSLSWGYKETQYF | TGTGCCAGTAGCCTGAGCTGGGGATACAAAGAGACCCAGTACTTC | TRBJ2-5 | TRBV19 | . | .
CATNPRLGAEAFF | TGTGCCACCAACCCCCGTCTCGGCGCTGAAGCTTTCTTT | TRBJ1-1 | TRBV15 | many | .
CATSRDPQRPYEQYF | TGTGCCACCAGCAGAGATCCACAGAGACCCTACGAGCAGTACTTC | TRBJ2-7 | TRBV15 | . | .
CASSLAGGQPQHF | TGTGCCAGCAGCCTAGCCGGGGGTCAGCCCCAGCATTTT | TRBJ1-5 | TRBV7-8 | . | .
CASSLLSGLGYGYTF | TGTGCCAGCAGTTTATTGTCGGGACTTGGGTATGGCTACACCTTC | TRBJ1-2 | TRBV28 | once | .